These T cell receptor beta chains were read from a single sample in a study of blood T cell repertoires in COVID-19. Generated by immunoSEQ multiplex PCR, the TCRdb table keeps only in-frame clones and is missing some. The profile covers over 350,000 clones, with nearly 90% appearing a single time and roughly 1.9% taken by the ten largest. Sequences were obtained from PBMCs or T cells enriched from blood (not recorded which). These TCRs come from a woman under 30 with acute COVID-19. CDR3s include the opening cysteine and the closing phenylalanine or tryptophan. A D gene is named only where the DNA matches it firmly. The size field is filled for only some rows; it gives once, few, many or a size class.

J gene	D gene	V gene	clone size	CDR3 DNA	CDR3 protein
TRBJ1-6	NA	TRBV5-4	NA	TGTGCCAGCAGTTACGGTACCCCAGGGGATTCACCCCTCCACTTT	CASSYGTPGDSPLHF
TRBJ2-7	TRBD2	TRBV6-2/TRBV6-3	NA	TGTGCCAGCAGTTACAACCCTCGAAAGGGACTAGTGGTCTACGAGCAGTACTTC	CASSYNPRKGLVVYEQYF
TRBJ2-3	TRBD1	TRBV9	NA	TGTGCCAGCAGCACCCGACAGGGGGCAACAGATACGCAGTATTTT	CASSTRQGATDTQYF
TRBJ1-5	NA	TRBV7-2	NA	TGTGCCAGCAGCTTACGGGATGGCAGTTTCCCGCATTTT	CASSLRDGSFPHF
TRBJ2-7	TRBD1	TRBV5-1	few	TGCGCCAGCAGCTTGGGAGACCTGACAGGGTCGGGGTCCTACGAGCAGTACTTC	CASSLGDLTGSGSYEQYF
TRBJ1-3	NA	TRBV7-2	NA	TGTGCCAGCAGCTTAGTACAAACTGGGCACACCATATATTTT	CASSLVQTGHTIYF
TRBJ2-1	TRBD2	TRBV3-1/TRBV3-2	NA	TGTGCCAGCAGCCCTGGTCATCCGGGGGGGGTAGATGAGCAGTTCTTC	CASSPGHPGGVDEQFF
TRBJ1-5	TRBD1	TRBV19	NA	TGTGCCAGTAGTATATCCGGGACAGGGGGCAGACAGCCCCAGCATTTT	CASSISGTGGRQPQHF
TRBJ2-5	TRBD2	TRBV11-2	NA	TGTGCCAGCAGCGGCCTACTAGCGGGGATTCAAGAGACCCAGTACTTC	CASSGLLAGIQETQYF
TRBJ2-1	TRBD2	TRBV5-1	many	TGCGCCAGCAGCTTAAATGCTAGCGGCCTAAACTACAATGAGCAGTTCTTC	CASSLNASGLNYNEQFF
TRBJ2-2	NA	TRBV5-4	NA	TGTGCCAGCAGCTTGGCCGGGGTGAACACCGGGGAGCTGTTTTTT	CASSLAGVNTGELFF
TRBJ1-6	TRBD1	TRBV7-9	NA	TGTGCCAGCAGCCTCGGGACAGGCAAAAGCTCCTATAATTCACCCCTCCACTTT	CASSLGTGKSSYNSPLHF
TRBJ1-3	TRBD1	TRBV29-1	NA	TGCAGCGTGGACGACAGGGGGCACGGAAACACCATATATTTT	CSVDDRGHGNTIYF
TRBJ1-5	NA	TRBV19	few	TGTGCCAGTAGTTTCAGGGGAAGCAATCAGCCCCAGCATTTT	CASSFRGSNQPQHF
TRBJ2-2	NA	TRBV27	NA	TGTGCCAGCAGTTTATACAGGGCGAACACCGGGGAGCTGTTTTTT	CASSLYRANTGELFF
TRBJ2-1	NA	TRBV9	once	TGTGCCAGCAGCGTACTCGCGGAGAACTACAATGAGCAGTTCTTC	CASSVLAENYNEQFF
TRBJ1-3	NA	TRBV4-1	NA	TGCGCCAGCAGCCAAGATCTTGGTAGCAGGGCTTGGAACACCATATATTTT	CASSQDLGSRAWNTIYF
TRBJ1-5	TRBD1	TRBV20-1	NA	TGCAGTGCTAGTAGCGCCGGGACAGATCCCAATCAGCCCCAGCATTTT	CSASSAGTDPNQPQHF
TRBJ1-2	NA	TRBV7-2	NA	TGTGCCAGCAGCTTAGCCCCAGGGGACAACTATGGCTACACCTTC	CASSLAPGDNYGYTF
TRBJ1-1	NA	TRBV19	NA	TGTGCCAGTAGTATTAACGCCCGGGGGAACACTGAAGCTTTCTTT	CASSINARGNTEAFF
TRBJ1-5	NA	TRBV19	NA	TGTGCCAGTAGTATTAGCTTAAGCAATCAGCCCCAGCATTTT	CASSISLSNQPQHF
TRBJ2-3	NA	TRBV16	NA	TGTGCCAGCAGTCCGCAGGACACAGATACGCAGTATTTT	CASSPQDTDTQYF
TRBJ2-2	TRBD2	TRBV7-9	NA	TGTGCCAGCAGCCTAGCGGGGGGGCGACCCGGGGAGCTGTTTTTT	CASSLAGGRPGELFF
TRBJ1-5	TRBD1	TRBV4-3	NA	TGCGCCAGCAGCCAAGATCGAGTGGGGGGACAGGTCGGCAATCAGCCCCAGCATTTT	CASSQDRVGGQVGNQPQHF
TRBJ1-2	TRBD1	TRBV28	NA	TGTGCCGCGGGCAGGGGGCTCCGTGGCTACACCTTC	CAAGRGLRGYTF